Each of the 10 T cell receptor beta chains below was sequenced from the same sample in a study of T cell responses to AZD1222 COVID-19 vaccine (dated by TCRdb to the early 2020s). Explained via the paper, the time point label denotes: baseline before first vaccination. The library was produced with the immunoSEQ multiplex PCR assay. Sourced from immuneACCESS, this table was stored by TCRdb with only in-frame sequences that have V and J called. A share of the clones is absent; for the studies checked, an unresolved V gene accounts for under half, and the remainder has no known explanation. The sample data list some 87,000 clones, and 75% to 90% of these were observed just once. The ten largest clones represent under 35% of the sample. The starting material was peripheral blood, obtained on day 0 of AZD1222 vaccination. These receptors all stem from an adult in good health.

The rearrangement joins TRBV11-2 to TRBJ2-1; 7 bases match TRBD2. Germline V gives CDR1 SGHAT, CDR2 FQNNGV. The CDR3 runs 16 residues. Germline trimming cut 1 base from V and 3 bases from J; bases unmatched to any gene: 6. DNA of the CDR3: TGTGCCAGCAGCTTAGGAGCGGGGTCGGGCTACAATGAGCAGTTCTTC. Protein product: CASSLGAGSGYNEQFF.

The rearrangement joins TRBV11-2 to TRBJ1-5; D is perhaps TRBD1 (5 bases). The V gene's germline CDR1 is SGHAT and CDR2 FQNNGV. Trimming removed 1 base from V and 3 bases from J, with 10 bases in between. The CDR3 is 15 amino acids. CDR3 in amino acids: CASSLVQGPNQPQHF. The CDR3, as DNA: TGTGCCAGCAGCTTAGTTCAGGGCCCCAATCAGCCCCAGCATTTT.

The chain is built from TRBV3-1 (or the pseudogene TRBV3-2) and TRBJ2-5; D unclear. This CDR3 is 12 amino acids long. CDR1 and CDR2 from the germline V gene are LGHDT and YNNKEL (reference sequence). V was cut by 1 base and J by 4 bases, with 4 bases left in between. In DNA, the CDR3 is TGTGCCAGCAGCCAAGTTTCAGAGACCCAGTACTTC. Encoded protein: CASSQVSETQYF.

In its sample, this clone was seen once. The chain links TRBV2 to TRBJ2-1; D is unresolved. V was cut by 5 bases and J by 3 bases, with 11 bases left in between. The CDR3 spans 14 residues. CDR1 SNHLY and CDR2 FYNNEI come from the germline V gene. Written as DNA, the CDR3 is TGTGCCAGCAGTTCAGTTGGGGACTACAATGAGCAGTTCTTC. Its translation: CASSSVGDYNEQFF.

The rearrangement links TRBV2 to TRBJ2-1; D is unresolved. From germline, CDR1 is SNHLY and CDR2 FYNNEI. The length of the CDR3 is 11 residues. V lost 3 bases to trimming and J lost 7 bases, with 4 bases between them. The CDR3 DNA sequence: TGTGCCAGCAGTGAGTCAAATGAGCAGTTCTTC. It translates to CASSESNEQFF.

This chain joins TRBV27 and TRBJ2-4; D is possibly TRBD2 (5 bases). The CDR3 has 14 residues. Deletions cut 0 bases from V and 8 bases from J, with 11 bases between. Germline CDR1 reads MNHEY; CDR2 reads SMNVEV (reference sequence). CDR3 nucleotide sequence: TGTGCCAGCAGTTTATCCACAGTGGGAGACATTCAGTACTTC. It translates to CASSLSTVGDIQYF.

This sequence joins TRBV2 and TRBJ2-2; 7 bases agree with TRBD2. V gave up 8 bases and J gave up 5 bases; unmatched junction bases: 8. Germline V lookup: CDR1 SNHLY, CDR2 FYNNEI. The CDR3 is 14 residues long. CDR3 DNA: TGTGCCAGCGGGTTCGGCGGGAGTACCGGGGAGCTGTTTTTT. Translation gives CASGFGGSTGELFF. Based on the CDR3 plus reference TRBV2 and TRBJ2-2, the full variable domain is EPEVTQTPSHQVTQMGQEVILRCVPISNHLYFYWYRQILGQKVEFLVSFYNNEISEKSEIFDDQFSVERPDGSNFTLKIRSTKLEDSAMYFCASGFGGSTGELFFGEGSRLTVL.

The chain joins TRBV10-3 to TRBJ2-3, with 12 bases matching TRBD2. Germline trimming cut 2 bases from V and 2 bases from J; bases unmatched to any gene: 2. This CDR3 has 16 residues. CDR1 and CDR2 from the germline V gene are ENHRY and SYGVKD. CDR3 in amino acids: CAISEGLAGNTDTQYF. The DNA for the CDR3 is TGTGCCATCAGTGAGGGACTAGCGGGAAACACAGATACGCAGTATTTT.

This clone was counted only a few times. The chain combines TRBV18 with TRBJ2-5; D tentatively fits TRBD1 or TRBD2 (5 bases each). Looked up from germline, CDR1 is KGHSH and CDR2 is LQKENI. V was pared by 6 bases and J by 2 bases, with 13 bases between. The CDR3 consists of 14 residues. As DNA, the CDR3 is TGTGCCAGCTCGCCCGACGGGGCACAAGAGACCCAGTACTTC. Amino acids: CASSPDGAQETQYF. The whole variable domain, remainder taken from reference TRBV18 and TRBJ2-5, is NAGVMQNPRHLVRRRGQEARLRCSPMKGHSHVYWYRQLPEEGLKFMVYLQKENIIDESGMPKERFSAEFPKEGPSILRIQQVVRGDSAAYFCASSPDGAQETQYFGPGTRLLVL.

The chain has TRBV5-1 and TRBJ2-3; D may correspond to TRBD1 or TRBD2 (6 bases each). Per germline, CDR1 SGHRS and CDR2 YFSETQ. This CDR3 has 14 amino acids. V was cut by 5 bases and J by 2 bases, with 12 bases left in between. The CDR3 protein is CASSFRGVTDTQYF. The CDR3 DNA sequence: TGCGCCAGCAGTTTTAGGGGGGTCACAGATACGCAGTATTTT.